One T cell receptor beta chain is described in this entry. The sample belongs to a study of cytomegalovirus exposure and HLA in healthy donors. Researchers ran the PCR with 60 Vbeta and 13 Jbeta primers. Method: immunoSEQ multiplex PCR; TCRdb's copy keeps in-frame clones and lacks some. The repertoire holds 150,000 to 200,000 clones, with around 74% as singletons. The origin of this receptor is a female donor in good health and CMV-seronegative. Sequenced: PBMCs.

The CDR3 sequence: CASRPPGGSGGAYEQYF. CDR3 nucleotide sequence: TGTGCCAGCAGACCCCCCGGGGGTAGCGGGGGGGCGTACGAGCAGTACTTC. This chain joins TRBV7-2 and TRBJ2-7, with 11 bases identical to TRBD2. This CDR3 region has 17 residues. Germline V gene lookup returns CDR1 SGHTA and CDR2 FQGNSA. V lost 6 bases to trimming and J lost 4 bases; unmatched junction nucleotides: 14. The full variable domain, rest sourced from reference TRBV7-2 and TRBJ2-7, is GAGVSQSPSNKVTEKGKDVELRCDPISGHTALYWYRQSLGQGLEFLIYFQGNSAPDKSGLPSDRFSAERTGGSVSTLTIQRTQQEDSAVYLCASRPPGGSGGAYEQYFGPGTRLTVT.